This T cell receptor beta chain was sequenced during a study of tissue T cells after allogeneic stem cell transplantation. Study conclusions and caveats: Shared clones across patients were few; motif clustering revealed tissue-specific shared signatures.

The V and J ends lost 1 base and 2 bases respectively, with 12 bases between them. CDR1 LGHDT and CDR2 YNNKEL come from the germline V gene (reference sequence). The CDR3 is 15 residues long. A note on this clone: The antigen is unknown.

Only in-frame clones appear in the TCRdb table, and some are missing; sequencing was by immunoSEQ multiplex PCR. The sample has about 6,300 clones; nearly 70% are singletons. This rearrangement joins TRBV3-1 (or the pseudogene TRBV3-2) to TRBJ2-7, with D uncertain. The sequencing used tissue from the rectum, collected at autopsy. The TCR sequence derives from a woman aged 18-50 years with breast cancer. CDR3 coding DNA: TGTGCCAGCAGCCAAGGACTCTCAACCGCCTACGAGCAGTACTTC. Amino acids: CASSQGLSTAYEQYF.